What follows are 8 T cell receptor beta chains derived from one specimen sequenced in a study of blood T cell repertoires in COVID-19 (dated by TCRdb to about 2020). The library was built by means of the immunoSEQ multiplex PCR assay. The source is immuneACCESS, and TCRdb retained only in-frame sequences with V and J called. Part of the clones is not carried over; for the studies checked, unresolved V genes explain less than half of this, and the remainder is unexplained. This sample has 140,000 to 150,000 clones in its table, and 80% of those were observed once. The top ten clones comprise approximately 12% of the sample. Sequenced input: peripheral blood. These receptors were collected from a man in his 60s with active or convalescent COVID-19.

The V call is TRBV28, the J call TRBJ2-2, with TRBD2 matching 9 bases. The CDR3 runs to 16 residues. In germline, CDR1 is MDHEN, CDR2 SYDVKM. The V segment lost 8 bases and the J segment 3 bases; nucleotides outside the gene matches: 10. The CDR3 DNA sequence: TGTGCCAGCTATCTCCGGCGGGGGGGTTACACCGGGGAGCTGTTTTTT. This gives the protein CASYLRRGGYTGELFF.

The rearrangement uses TRBV9 and TRBJ2-1, with 9 bases identical to TRBD1. Germline assignment: CDR1 SGDLS and CDR2 YYNGEE. The CDR3 sequence is 16 residues long. V lost 2 bases, J lost 5 bases, and 8 bases stayed unmatched. The CDR3 here is CASSVNRGPTHNEQFF. In nucleotides, the CDR3 is TGTGCCAGCAGCGTGAACAGGGGGCCGACTCACAATGAGCAGTTCTTC.

In this sample, this clone turned up many times. This chain uses TRBV5-5 with TRBJ1-2; 9 bases align to TRBD1. Germline CDR1 SGHKS, CDR2 YYEKEE (reference sequence). The CDR3 totals 14 residues. J gave up 8 bases and V 3 bases, and 8 bases lay outside the gene matches. The CDR3 region has the DNA TGTGCCAGCAGCTGGAGGGACAGGGAAGGAGGCTACACCTTC. This translates into CASSWRDREGGYTF.

The chain uses TRBV3-1 (or the pseudogene TRBV3-2) and TRBJ1-1; TRBD1 might be the D (5 bases). The CDR3 covers 13 residues. V gave up 4 bases and J gave up 3 bases, with 9 bases separating them. Germline lookup yields CDR1 LGHDT and CDR2 YNNKEL (reference sequence). Written as DNA, the CDR3 is TGTGCCAGCAGCCCGGGGGGGGACACTGAAGCTTTCTTT. As protein: CASSPGGDTEAFF.

The sample holds a few counts of this clone. This chain links TRBV7-8 with TRBJ1-2; TRBD1 might be the D (5 bases). With 5 bases removed from V and 2 bases from J, the gap between germline ends came to 15 bases. The CDR3 has 15 residues. Germline values: CDR1 SGHVS, CDR2 FQNEAQ. Here the CDR3 reads CASSRRQSSNYGYTF. The CDR3 nucleotides read TGTGCCAGCAGCCGTCGACAGAGCTCAAACTATGGCTACACCTTC.

The rearrangement links TRBV7-8 to TRBJ2-7; TRBD1 agrees at 9 bases. After removal of 5 bases from V and 0 bases from J, the junction contained 5 bases not matched to a gene. The CDR3 sequence is 15 residues long. CDR1 is SGHVS, CDR2 FQNEAQ, per germline. The CDR3 coding sequence is TGTGCCAGCAGCACCCGGACAGGGGACTCCTACGAGCAGTACTTC. It specifies CASSTRTGDSYEQYF.

The V call is TRBV5-5, the J call TRBJ1-5; a weak D match, TRBD1 (5 bases). In germline, CDR1 is SGHKS, CDR2 YYEKEE (reference sequence). The CDR3 totals 15 residues. Trimming removed 0 bases from V and 5 bases from J, with 12 bases in between. CDR3 sequence reads: CASSLDLGGYQPQHF. CDR3 coding DNA: TGTGCCAGCAGCTTGGATCTCGGGGGTTATCAGCCCCAGCATTTT.

V is TRBV14 and J is TRBJ1-6, with 7 bases aligning to TRBD1. V lost 8 bases and J lost 0; bases outside the gene matches: 22. Per germline, CDR1 SGHDN and CDR2 FVKESK. The CDR3 runs to 21 residues. The CDR3 protein is CASPQFFHLSRGSSYNSPLHF. Here the CDR3 DNA reads TGTGCCAGCCCGCAGTTTTTTCACTTATCCAGGGGGAGCTCCTATAATTCACCCCTCCACTTT.